A single sample is the source of the 11 T cell receptor beta chains below, sequenced in a study of cytomegalovirus exposure and HLA in healthy donors. Primers: 60 Vbeta forward and 13 Jbeta reverse. The table came from immunoSEQ multiplex PCR; TCRdb's copy has only in-frame clones and leaves some out. Of fewer than 100,000 clones listed, around 79% are singletons. The sequenced sample consisted of PBMCs. The receptor source for this set is a female donor in good health and CMV-seronegative.

The rearrangement joins TRBV5-4 to TRBJ2-5; 8 bases are a match to TRBD1. From germline, CDR1 is SGHNT and CDR2 YYREEE (reference sequence). V shed 4 bases, J shed 4 bases, and the junction held 6 bases outside the gene matches. CDR3 size: 14 residues. The CDR3 protein is CASSPQGASETQYF. The DNA of the CDR3 is TGTGCCAGCAGCCCCCAGGGGGCTTCAGAGACCCAGTACTTC.

The rearrangement links TRBV4-2 to TRBJ2-2, with D uncertain. There are 15 residues in the CDR3. The germline gives CDR1 LGHNA, CDR2 YNFKEQ. V lost 1 base, J lost 3 bases, and 9 bases lay in between. DNA for the CDR3: TGTGCCAGCAGCCAAGGAGGCCGATACACCGGGGAGCTGTTTTTT. Amino acids: CASSQGGRYTGELFF.

This chain uses TRBV28 with TRBJ1-2, with TRBD1 matching over 7 bases. CDR1 and CDR2 (germline): MDHEN, SYDVKM. This CDR3 spans 13 amino acids. J was trimmed by 6 bases and V by 7 bases; bases with no gene match: 8. In DNA, the CDR3 is TGTGCCAGCACCTCCGCTCAGGGGGATGGCTACACCTTC. It specifies CASTSAQGDGYTF.

This rearrangement joins TRBV6-1 to TRBJ2-3; the match to TRBD2 covers 10 bases. The V gene's germline CDR1 is MNHNS and CDR2 SASEGT. CDR3 length: 15 amino acids. V dropped 6 bases and J dropped 1; count of bases not matched to a gene: 4. CDR3 residues: CASSDGTSGTDTQYF. In nucleotides, the CDR3 is TGTGCCAGCAGCGACGGGACTAGCGGCACAGATACGCAGTATTTT.

The rearrangement links TRBV11-2 to TRBJ1-4; D remains unclear. From germline, CDR1 is SGHAT and CDR2 FQNNGV. Trimming stripped 2 bases from V and 12 bases from J, with 16 bases between. CDR3 size: 14 residues. The CDR3 nucleotides are TGTGCCAGCAGCTTAACTGAAGCCGTTGGTGAACTGTTTTTT. Its translation is CASSLTEAVGELFF.

This rearrangement joins TRBV7-9 to TRBJ2-3; D may be TRBD2 (6 bases). Per germline, CDR1 SEHNR and CDR2 FQNEAQ (reference sequence). The V end lost 2 bases, the J end lost 1 base, and 19 bases lay between the germline ends. The CDR3 loop spans 18 amino acids. The chain's CDR3 is CASSLWSGRRLRTDTQYF. The CDR3 DNA reads TGTGCCAGCAGCTTATGGAGTGGGAGGAGACTTCGCACAGATACGCAGTATTTT.

The chain employs TRBV2 and TRBJ2-7; 11 bases agree with TRBD2. Germline CDR1 and CDR2: SNHLY and FYNNEI. The CDR3 contains 15 residues. V was clipped by 2 bases and J by 7 bases; unmatched bases: 7. CDR3 in amino acids: CASSELAGGVSEQYF. The DNA for the CDR3 is TGTGCCAGCAGTGAACTAGCGGGAGGAGTGAGTGAGCAGTACTTC.

The chain couples TRBV28 to TRBJ1-1; 11 bases align to TRBD1. The V gene's germline CDR1 is MDHEN and CDR2 SYDVKM. Unmatched junction bases numbered 6, after V lost 5 bases and J lost 4 bases. This CDR3 is 15 amino acids long. CDR3 nucleotide sequence: TGTGCCAGCAGTATGGGGACAGGGGGTGGCACTGAAGCTTTCTTT. This gives the protein CASSMGTGGGTEAFF.

This chain links TRBV5-1 with TRBJ2-4, with 8 bases lining up with TRBD2. The CDR3 extends over 14 amino acids. V shed 1 base and J 7 bases; nucleotides not matched to a gene: 4. Germline CDR1 reads SGHRS; CDR2 reads YFSETQ. Written as DNA, the CDR3 is TGCGCCAGCAGCTTGCGGGGGGGCGGGAACATTCAGTACTTC. This gives the protein CASSLRGGGNIQYF.

This clone has a handful of counts. The V and J genes are TRBV4-1 and TRBJ1-4; D remains unclear. The CDR3 has 15 residues. V was cut by 0 bases and J by 6 bases, with 11 bases left in between. In germline, CDR1 is MGHRA, CDR2 YSYEKL. CDR3 amino acids: CASSQEGGRHEKLFF. Here the CDR3 DNA reads TGCGCCAGCAGCCAAGAAGGCGGAAGACATGAAAAACTGTTTTTT.

The chain joins TRBV11-3 to TRBJ2-1; 10 bases match TRBD2. The germline V gene encodes CDR1 SGHNT and CDR2 YENEEA. This CDR3 comprises 17 residues. V dropped 1 base and J dropped 8; count of bases not matched to a gene: 11. CDR3 bases: TGTGCCAGCAGCTTAGGTTGGGGGGGACTAGCGAGCGATGAGCAGTTCTTC. This codes for CASSLGWGGLASDEQFF.